This record covers a single TCR beta chain. This sample was included in a study of cytomegalovirus exposure and HLA in healthy donors. This CDR3 has 14 residues. V was clipped by 5 bases and J by 4 bases; unmatched bases: 6. CDR1 and CDR2 (germline): MDHEN, SYDVKM. PCR primers comprised 60 Vbeta and 13 Jbeta primers. The table came from immunoSEQ multiplex PCR; TCRdb's copy has only in-frame clones and leaves some out. There are 150,000 to 170,000 clones in the sample; 74% occur only once, and approximately 2.3% lies in the top ten. The sequence was collected from a man aged 30 to 39 in good health and CMV-seronegative. V is TRBV28 and J is TRBJ1-2; TRBD1 matches 8 bases. Sequenced material: PBMCs. The CDR3 loop is CASSRQGMSYGYTF. The CDR3 nucleotides read TGTGCCAGCAGTCGACAGGGGATGAGCTATGGCTACACCTTC.